Sequencing of this T cell receptor (beta chain) was carried out in a study of blood T cell repertoires in COVID-19. Germline values: CDR1 MNHNS, CDR2 SASEGT. Germline trimming cut 3 bases from V and 1 base from J; bases unmatched to any gene: 4. CDR3 size: 15 residues. TCRdb's copy holds only in-frame clones and misses some; the assay was immunoSEQ multiplex PCR. The repertoire holds hundreds of thousands of clones, with 80% to 90% as singletons. The source is a woman aged 40 to 55 who had recovered from COVID-19. Sequencing was done on a sample of peripheral blood. The genes are TRBV6-1 and TRBJ2-3; TRBD2 agrees at 7 bases. The CDR3 sequence is CASSEISGGTDTQYF. Written as DNA, the CDR3 is TGTGCCAGCAGTGAGATCAGCGGGGGCACAGATACGCAGTATTTT.